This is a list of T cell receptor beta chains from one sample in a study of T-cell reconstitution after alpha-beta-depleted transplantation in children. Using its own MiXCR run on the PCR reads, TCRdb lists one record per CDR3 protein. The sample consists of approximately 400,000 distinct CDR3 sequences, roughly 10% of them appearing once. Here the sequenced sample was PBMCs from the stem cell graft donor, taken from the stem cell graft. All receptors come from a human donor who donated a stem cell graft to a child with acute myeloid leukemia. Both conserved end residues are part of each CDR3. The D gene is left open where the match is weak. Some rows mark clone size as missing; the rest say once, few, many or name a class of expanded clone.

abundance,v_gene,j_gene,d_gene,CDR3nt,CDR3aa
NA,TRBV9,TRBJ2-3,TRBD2,TGTGCCAGCAGCCCCACGGCGGGAGGCCTCACAGATACGCAGTATTTT,CASSPTAGGLTDTQYF
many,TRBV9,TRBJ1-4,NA,TGTGCCAGCAGCACCACCGGGGGGGAGATTCGTGAAAAACTGTTTTTT,CASSTTGGEIREKLFF
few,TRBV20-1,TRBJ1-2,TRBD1,TGCAGTGCTCCGGGACAGGGACTTAGCGGCTACACCTTC,CSAPGQGLSGYTF
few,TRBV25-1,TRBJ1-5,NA,TGTGCCAGCAGTTCGAGGGTAAGCAATCAGCCCCAGCATTTT,CASSSRVSNQPQHF
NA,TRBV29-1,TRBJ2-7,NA,TGCAGCGTTGCTACAGGGCTAGGGGAGTACTTC,CSVATGLGEYF
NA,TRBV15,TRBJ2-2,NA,TGTGCCACCAGCAGGGTGCAGGCGAACACCGGGGAGCTGTTTTTT,CATSRVQANTGELFF
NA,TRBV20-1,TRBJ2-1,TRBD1,TGCAGTGCTAGAGGGGGGACAGGAGGAAGAAATTGGAATGAGCAGTTCTTC,CSARGGTGGRNWNEQFF
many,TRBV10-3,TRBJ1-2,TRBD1,TGTGCCATCAGGGCCACAGGGGGCAACTATGGCTACACCTTC,CAIRATGGNYGYTF
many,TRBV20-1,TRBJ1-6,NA,TGCAGTGCTAGGGGGGACGGTCTGGGGTCACCCCTCCACTTT,CSARGDGLGSPLHF
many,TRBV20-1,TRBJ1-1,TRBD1,TGCAGTGCTAGATTAGGGGGCGTCACTGAAGCTTTCTTT,CSARLGGVTEAFF
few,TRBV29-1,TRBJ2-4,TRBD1,TGCAGCGTTCAACGACAGGGGAAGGCCAAAAACATTCAGTACTTC,CSVQRQGKAKNIQYF
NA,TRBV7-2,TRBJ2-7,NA,TGTGCCAGCAGCCTAGGATACTACGAGCAGTACTTC,CASSLGYYEQYF
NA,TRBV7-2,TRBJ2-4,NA,TGTGCCAGCAGCTTACACAAGTCTTCCAAAAACATTCAGTACTTC,CASSLHKSSKNIQYF
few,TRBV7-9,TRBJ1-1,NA,TGTGCCAGCAGCTTAGCTGCGGCTGAAGCTTTCTTT,CASSLAAAEAFF
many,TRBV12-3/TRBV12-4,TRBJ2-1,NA,TGTGCCAGCAGTTTATCGGGGAGCTCCTACAATGAGCAGTTCTTC,CASSLSGSSYNEQFF
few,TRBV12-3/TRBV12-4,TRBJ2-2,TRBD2,TGTGCCAGCAGCCCCGCGGGGGGGACCGGGGAGCTGTTTTTT,CASSPAGGTGELFF
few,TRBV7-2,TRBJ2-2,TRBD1,TGTGCCAGCCAGGGGGCGGGCACCGGGGAGCTGTTTTTT,CASQGAGTGELFF
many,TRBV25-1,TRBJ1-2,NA,TGTGCCAGCAGCGGGAGGGTCGGCTACACCTTC,CASSGRVGYTF
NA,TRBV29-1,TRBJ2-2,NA,TGCAGCGCCCTACAGGCGCCGAACACCGGGGAGCTGTTTTTT,CSALQAPNTGELFF
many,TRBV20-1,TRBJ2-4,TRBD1,TGCAGTGCTAGCGGGACAGGGGACAACATTCAGTACTTC,CSASGTGDNIQYF
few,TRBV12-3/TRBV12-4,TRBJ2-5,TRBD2,TGTGCCAGCAGTTTAGGCGGGAGGGCCGGAGAGACCCAGTACTTC,CASSLGGRAGETQYF
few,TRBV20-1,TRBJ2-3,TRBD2,TGCAGTGCTAGGGTATCTAGCGGGGGGGCCGAGGGCCCAGATACGCAGTATTTT,CSARVSSGGAEGPDTQYF